This T cell receptor beta chain was documented in a study of OX40 agonist ivuxolimab in advanced cancers. Broader study findings: The work left the antigen specificity of expanded peripheral T cells undetermined. Clonal expansion was seen in CD4+ and CD8+ blood T cells by week 6 at 0.1 to 3.0 mg/kg.

With respect to this clone: The antigen is undetermined.

Per germline, CDR1 SQVTM and CDR2 ANQGSEA. The CDR3 consists of 11 residues. The V gene lost 4 bases and the J gene lost 8 bases, with 12 bases spanning the gap. Method: immunoSEQ multiplex PCR; TCRdb's copy keeps in-frame clones and lacks some. The sample yields roughly 81,000 clones, approximately 85% seen once. The sequencing used CD4+ or CD8+ T cells sorted from blood, collected in a trial of the OX40 agonist ivuxolimab. The source of this sequence is an adult with an advanced solid tumor such as melanoma, head and neck, liver or kidney cancer. V is TRBV29-1 and J is TRBJ2-7; TRBD1 might be the D (6 bases). The CDR3: CSVAIQGKQYF. CDR3 sequence (DNA): TGCAGCGTTGCGATCCAGGGGAAGCAGTACTTC.